A single sample gave rise to the 9 T cell receptor beta chains below, sequenced in a study of blood T cells in healthy people across ages. The authors ran a second PCR of roughly 6 to 12 cycles using a sample-barcoded 5' primer and a J-beta primer mix. TCRdb ran MiXCR on the 5' RACE reads and lists one entry per CDR3 protein. Among 1.5 million to 2 million distinct CDR3 sequences, roughly 27% were seen once, and the ten largest hold 6.5% to 8.5%. The sequenced sample was blood. The receptors derive from a woman in her thirties in good health.

The V and J genes are TRBV29-1 and TRBJ1-5, with D tentatively TRBD1 (6 bases). The length of the CDR3 is 15 residues. Trimming stripped 7 bases from V and 5 bases from J, with 21 bases between. Germline CDR1 is SQVTM and CDR2 is ANQGSEA. In DNA form, the CDR3 reads TGCAGCGCTGGTAACGGAAACAGGGTGGATCAGCCCCAGCATTTT. As protein: CSAGNGNRVDQPQHF.

This clonotype was seen only a few times. The chain carries TRBV23-1 and TRBJ2-1; TRBD2 might be the D (6 bases). TRBV23-1 is treated as an ORF (open reading frame) with a function not yet certain. V lost 1 base to trimming and J lost 8 bases, with 30 bases between them. The CDR3 is 20 residues long. CDR3 DNA sequence: TGCGCCAGCAGTCAATACGCCATCCGCGGGAAGACTGTGATCATGGATGAGCAGTTCTTC. Protein: CASSQYAIRGKTVIMDEQFF.

The gene calls are TRBV9 and TRBJ2-1; D not certain. Trimming took off 4 bases at V and 0 bases at J, with 11 bases between the two ends. The CDR3 runs to 15 residues. Germline V lookup: CDR1 SGDLS, CDR2 YYNGEE. The CDR3 DNA sequence: TGTGCCAGCAGCCCTTTGACGTACTCCTACAATGAGCAGTTCTTC. This codes for CASSPLTYSYNEQFF.

This clonotype was counted a few times. This chain uses TRBV3-1 with TRBJ2-2, with 8 bases aligning to TRBD2. The CDR3 runs to 15 residues. V lost 4 bases, J lost 6 bases, and 7 bases stayed unmatched. In germline, CDR1 is LGHDT, CDR2 YNNKEL (reference sequence). The DNA of the CDR3 is TGTGCCAGCAGCCCCCGGGGACTAGGGGCCGGGGAGCTGTTTTTT. This gives the protein CASSPRGLGAGELFF.

This clonotype was seen more than once but under ten times. This chain connects TRBV2 to TRBJ2-5; no clear D. The CDR3 covers 15 residues. V was cut by 2 bases and J by 6 bases, with 16 bases left in between. Germline-derived CDR1 and CDR2 are SNHLY and FYNNEI. The CDR3 loop is CASSENAPVLKTQYF. CDR3 sequence (DNA): TGTGCCAGCAGTGAAAATGCTCCGGTGTTAAAGACCCAGTACTTC.

The CDR3 spells CASGLVPNEQFF. In DNA form, the CDR3 reads TGTGCTAGTGGTTTGGTACCCAATGAGCAGTTCTTC. The V call is TRBV12-5, the J call TRBJ2-1; D is uncertain. Between the trimmed V and J ends, which lost 0 bases and 6 bases, there was a span of 3 bases. CDR3 length: 12 residues. Germline CDR1 is LGHNT and CDR2 is FRNRAP.

There are a few counts of this clonotype. The chain is built from TRBV10-3 and TRBJ2-7; 7 bases match TRBD2. Germline CDR1 and CDR2: ENHRY and SYGVKD. V trimming: 0 bases; J trimming: 5 bases; junction bases outside the gene matches: 4. The CDR3 totals 14 residues. The CDR3 sequence: CAISESGRDHEQYF. In DNA form, the CDR3 reads TGTGCCATCAGTGAGTCTGGGAGGGACCACGAGCAGTACTTC.

V gene TRBV2 combines with J gene TRBJ2-7; 7 bases fit TRBD2. This CDR3 comprises 14 residues. Germline V gene data show CDR1 as SNHLY and CDR2 as FYNNEI. The trim removed 3 bases at V and 4 bases at J, leaving 6 bases unmatched. The CDR3 DNA reads as TGTGCCAGCAGTGACCGGGACTATACTTACGAGCAGTACTTC. It encodes CASSDRDYTYEQYF.

In this sample, this clonotype turned up many times. This chain joins TRBV12-3 or TRBV12-4 and TRBJ2-2; possibly TRBD1 for D (7 bases). Trimming stripped 8 bases from V and 1 base from J, with 11 bases between. CDR3 length equals 14 residues. The CDR3: CASSRDRNTGELFF. The CDR3 DNA is TGTGCCAGCTCGCGGGACAGGAACACCGGGGAGCTGTTTTTT.